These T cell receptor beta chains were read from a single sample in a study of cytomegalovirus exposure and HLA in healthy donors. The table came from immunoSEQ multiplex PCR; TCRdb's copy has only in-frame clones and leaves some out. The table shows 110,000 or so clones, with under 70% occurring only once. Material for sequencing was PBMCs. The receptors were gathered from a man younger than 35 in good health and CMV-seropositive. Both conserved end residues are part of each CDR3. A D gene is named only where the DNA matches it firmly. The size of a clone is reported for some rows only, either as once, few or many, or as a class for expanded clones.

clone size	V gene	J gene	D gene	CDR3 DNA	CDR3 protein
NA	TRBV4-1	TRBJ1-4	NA	TGCGCCAGCAGCCAAGATTTGGAGGGCGGAGATGAAAAACTGTTTTTT	CASSQDLEGGDEKLFF
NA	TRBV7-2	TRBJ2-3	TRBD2	TGTGCCAGCAGCCCAGTAGCGGGTACAGATACGCAGTATTTT	CASSPVAGTDTQYF
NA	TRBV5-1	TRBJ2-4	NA	TGCGCCAGCAGCTCGGACCTCGGGACAACCTTAGCCAAAAACATTCAGTACTTC	CASSSDLGTTLAKNIQYF
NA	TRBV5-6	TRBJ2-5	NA	TGTGCCAGCAGCTTGGCCTTTGGGGGAGGAGGGGAGACCCAGTACTTC	CASSLAFGGGGETQYF
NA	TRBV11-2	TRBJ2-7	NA	TGTGCCAGCAGCTTAGATAAGGGGGGGAGATACGAGCAGTACTTC	CASSLDKGGRYEQYF
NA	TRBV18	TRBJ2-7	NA	TGTGCCAGCTCAAGCATGCCCCCCCCGGGCGAGCAGTACTTC	CASSSMPPPGEQYF
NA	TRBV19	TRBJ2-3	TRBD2	TGTGCCAGTAGTACAATAGCGGGGGCCAGCACAGATACGCAGTATTTT	CASSTIAGASTDTQYF
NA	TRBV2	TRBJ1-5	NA	TGTGCCAGCAGTGTCGACAGCGGGGCCAATCAGCCCCAGCATTTT	CASSVDSGANQPQHF
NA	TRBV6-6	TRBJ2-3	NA	TGTGCCAGCAGTTACTTGGACGGACTGGCGGGAGATACGCAGTATTTT	CASSYLDGLAGDTQYF
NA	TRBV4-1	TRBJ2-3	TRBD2	TGCGCCAGCAGCCTTTCCTACGGGGGGGCCATTGATACGCAGTATTTT	CASSLSYGGAIDTQYF
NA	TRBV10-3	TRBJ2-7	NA	TGTGCCATCAGTGATGAGGGCAGATCCAACGACTATGACTACGAGCAGTACTTC	CAISDEGRSNDYDYEQYF
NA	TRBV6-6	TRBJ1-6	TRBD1	TGTGCCAGCAGTTTCCGGGACAGGGGGAATTCACCCCTCCACTTT	CASSFRDRGNSPLHF
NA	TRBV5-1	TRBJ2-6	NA	TGCGCCAGCAGCTTGGCTAGCTCTGGGGCCAACGTCCTGACTTTC	CASSLASSGANVLTF
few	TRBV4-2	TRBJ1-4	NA	TGTGCCAGCAGCCAAGTATCCAGGGATCCTGAAAAACTGTTTTTT	CASSQVSRDPEKLFF
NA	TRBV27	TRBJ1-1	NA	TGTGCCAGCAGTTTGTGGCTGAACACTGAAGCTTTCTTT	CASSLWLNTEAFF
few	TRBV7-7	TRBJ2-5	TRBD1	TGTGCCAGCAGCCGAAACACAGGGGACGAGACCCAGTACTTC	CASSRNTGDETQYF
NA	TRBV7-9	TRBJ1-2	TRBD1	TGTGCCAGCAGCTACCCCGCCCCAGGGGGAGTCTATGGCTACACCTTC	CASSYPAPGGVYGYTF
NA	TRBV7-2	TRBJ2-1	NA	TGTGCCAGCAGCTTACAGGGGACCCTAGGGGTGGAGCAGTTCTTC	CASSLQGTLGVEQFF
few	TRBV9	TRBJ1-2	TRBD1	TGTGCCAGCAGCGCCCGGGACAGGGTTGAAGATGGCTACACCTTC	CASSARDRVEDGYTF
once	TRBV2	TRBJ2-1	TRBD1	TGTGCCAGCAGCGGGACAGGGGTTTACAATGAGCAGTTCTTC	CASSGTGVYNEQFF
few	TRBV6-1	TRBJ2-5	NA	TGTGCCAGCAGTGCCCTGGGACAATGGGGAGAGACCCAGTACTTC	CASSALGQWGETQYF
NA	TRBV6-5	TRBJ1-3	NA	TGTGCCAGCAGAACAGGGTTGGCTGGAAACACCATATATTTT	CASRTGLAGNTIYF
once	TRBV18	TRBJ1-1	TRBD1	TGTGCCAGCTCAGCCCTCGGACAGGGGGCTGTCACTGAAGCTTTCTTT	CASSALGQGAVTEAFF
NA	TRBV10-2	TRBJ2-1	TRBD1	TGCGCCAGCAGGAGGGACAGGGCTGTGGATGAGCAGTTCTTC	CASRRDRAVDEQFF
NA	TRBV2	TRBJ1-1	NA	TGTGCCACCACAACAGGGTTAAGGACTGAAGCTTTCTTT	CATTTGLRTEAFF
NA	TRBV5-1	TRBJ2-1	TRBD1	TGCGCCAGCAGCCCAGGGACAGGGAGCTCCTACAATGAGCAGTTCTTC	CASSPGTGSSYNEQFF
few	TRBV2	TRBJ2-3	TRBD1	TGTGCCAGCACCAGAGGGCAGGGGGGCACAGATACGCAGTATTTT	CASTRGQGGTDTQYF
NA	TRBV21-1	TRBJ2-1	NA	TGTGCCAGCAGCAAAGGGGATCAAGGGAGGCCGACCTACAATGAGCAGTTCTTC	CASSKGDQGRPTYNEQFF
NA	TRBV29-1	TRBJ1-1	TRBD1	TGCAGCACCTGGGCGGGGACAGGAGGCACTGAAGCTTTCTTT	CSTWAGTGGTEAFF
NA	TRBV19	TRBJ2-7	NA	TGTGCCAGTAGTGTCGACAGAACCTACGAGCAGTACTTC	CASSVDRTYEQYF
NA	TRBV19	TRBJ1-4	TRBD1	TGTGCCAGTAGTACACAACCGGGACAGGGGGATGAAAAACTGTTTTTT	CASSTQPGQGDEKLFF
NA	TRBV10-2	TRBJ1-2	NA	TGCGCCAGCAGCCAGTTGAACTATGGCTACACCTTC	CASSQLNYGYTF
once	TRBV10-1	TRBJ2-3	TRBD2	TGCGCCAGCAGTGAGCGACTAGCGAGCACAGATACGCAGTATTTT	CASSERLASTDTQYF
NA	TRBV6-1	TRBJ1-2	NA	TGTGCCAGCACCTCGACAGGCTTTACTTATGGCTACACCTTC	CASTSTGFTYGYTF
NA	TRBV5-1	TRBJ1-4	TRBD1	TGCGCCAGCAGCGGCACAGGGGGCTGGGATGAAAAACTGTTTTTT	CASSGTGGWDEKLFF
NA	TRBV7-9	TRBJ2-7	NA	TGTGCCAGCAGCTTCTACAGGGTATCCTACGAGCAGTACTTC	CASSFYRVSYEQYF
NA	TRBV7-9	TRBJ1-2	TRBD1	TGTGCCAGCAGCTTATCCGGGACAGAGACTTTGGGTGGCTACACCTTC	CASSLSGTETLGGYTF
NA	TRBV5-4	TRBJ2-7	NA	TGTGCCAGCAGCTTGGCCGGCCGGAGCGAGCAGTACTTC	CASSLAGRSEQYF
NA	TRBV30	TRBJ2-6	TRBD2	TGTGCCTGGAGTGCTCAGCGGACTAGCGGGGCGTACTCTGGGGCCAACGTCCTGACTTTC	CAWSAQRTSGAYSGANVLTF
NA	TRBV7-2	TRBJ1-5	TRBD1	TGTGCCAGCAGCTTAGATGGACAGGGGAGTCAGCCCCAGCATTTT	CASSLDGQGSQPQHF
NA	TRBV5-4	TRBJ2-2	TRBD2	TGTGCCAGCAGCTCCGGGGGGGCATTAAACACCGGGGAGCTGTTTTTT	CASSSGGALNTGELFF
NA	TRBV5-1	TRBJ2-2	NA	TGCGCCAGCAGCCGGACAGAGAACACCGGGGAGCTGTTTTTT	CASSRTENTGELFF
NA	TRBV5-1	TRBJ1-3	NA	TGCGCCAGCAGCTCAGGGTCTGGAAACACCATATATTTT	CASSSGSGNTIYF
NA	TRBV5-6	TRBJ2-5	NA	TGTGCCAGCAGCTTGGTGCCAGGGGTCGGTGGGACCCAGTACTTC	CASSLVPGVGGTQYF
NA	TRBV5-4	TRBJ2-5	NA	TGTGCCAGCAGCTTGGTGAGGGATGAGACCCAGTACTTC	CASSLVRDETQYF